This T cell receptor beta chain was observed in a study of shared clonotypes between healthy human individuals. Study observations and caveats: Only blood samples were collected, and tissue repertoires likely differ. On the whole, naive subsets had larger estimated richness than memory subsets had.

TCRdb's copy holds only in-frame clones and misses some; the assay was immunoSEQ multiplex PCR. This table has about 2 million clones, roughly 95% appearing once. The naive CD8 subset, CD45RO-negative cells positively selected for CCR7, excluded terminally differentiated effector memory CD45RA+ cells. The germline CDR1 and CDR2 sequences are SGHTS and YDEGEE. The CDR3 extends over 17 amino acids. Trimming took 4 bases from V and 3 from J; bases not matched to a gene: 7. With respect to this clone: Its antigen is undetermined.

The receptor's source is a man between 18 and 35 years old in good health. Sequenced sample: naive CD8+ T cells sorted from blood. The chain recombines TRBV5-8 with TRBJ2-5; 15 bases line up with TRBD2. Here the CDR3 DNA reads TGTGCCAGCAGCCATGGGACTAGCGGGAGGCCAGAAGAGACCCAGTACTTC. This encodes CASSHGTSGRPEETQYF.